The 18 T cell receptor beta chains reported below all come from one sample, sequenced in a study of identical twins. TCRdb reprocessed the 5' RACE reads with MiXCR, giving one entry per CDR3 protein. The profile shows about 530,000 distinct CDR3 sequences, around 20% of them singletons. The same sample was also used in a study of yellow fever vaccine responses in identical twins.

Source material: CD4+ T cells sorted from blood. Receptors originate from a woman aged 18-30 years in good health.

V and J are TRBV7-3 and TRBJ2-2; 9 nucleotides agree with TRBD1. The CDR3 length is 14 residues. After removal of 5 bases from V and 7 bases from J, the junction contained 5 bases not matched to a gene. Germline CDR1 is SGHTA and CDR2 is FQGTGA. Here the CDR3 DNA reads TGTGCCAGCAGCGAACAGGGGGCGAGCGGGGAGCTGTTTTTT. Translation gives CASSEQGASGELFF.

The gene calls are TRBV7-9 and TRBJ2-2; D gene uncertain. V lost 5 bases to trimming and J lost 6 bases, with 7 bases between them. Germline CDR1 is SEHNR and CDR2 is FQNEAQ (reference sequence). CDR3 length: 12 amino acids. CDR3 nucleotide sequence: TGTGCCAGCAGCAAGCTTCCCGGGGAGCTGTTTTTT. It is translated as CASSKLPGELFF.

This clonotype was seen only a few times. The V call is TRBV9, the J call TRBJ2-6; TRBD1 matches 7 bases. CDR1 SGDLS and CDR2 YYNGEE come from the germline V gene. V shed 0 bases and J 0 bases; nucleotides not matched to a gene: 0. This CDR3 has 16 amino acids. CDR3 nucleotides: TGTGCCAGCAGCGTAGGGGACAGCTCTGGGGCCAACGTCCTGACTTTC. Its protein is CASSVGDSSGANVLTF.

Only a few counts were recorded for this clonotype. This sequence joins TRBV12-3 or TRBV12-4 and TRBJ2-2; D gene unclear. Trimming left V 1 base short and J 1 base short, with 10 bases between. CDR3 size: 16 residues. The CDR3 sequence: CASSLGQLRNTGELFF. CDR3 in DNA: TGTGCCAGCAGTTTAGGGCAGCTACGGAACACCGGGGAGCTGTTTTTT.

The rearrangement uses TRBV4-1 and TRBJ2-7; 7 bases match TRBD2. CDR1 and CDR2 (germline): MGHRA, YSYEKL. CDR3 size: 16 residues. With 2 bases clipped from V and 3 bases from J, the junction kept 10 bases outside the gene matches. This CDR3 reads CASSQTTAGTYYEQYF. DNA for the CDR3: TGCGCCAGCAGCCAAACCACAGCGGGAACGTACTACGAGCAGTACTTC.

The J gene is TRBJ1-2, the V gene TRBV2; possibly TRBD1 for D (5 bases). V lost 5 bases and J 3 bases, leaving 10 bases between the germline ends. This CDR3 is built from 13 residues. Per germline, CDR1 SNHLY and CDR2 FYNNEI. This chain's CDR3 is CASSIQGDYGYTF. As DNA, the CDR3 is TGTGCCAGCAGTATTCAGGGTGACTATGGCTACACCTTC. Based on the CDR3 plus reference TRBV2 and TRBJ1-2, the full variable domain is EPEVTQTPSHQVTQMGQEVILRCVPISNHLYFYWYRQILGQKVEFLVSFYNNEISEKSEIFDDQFSVERPDGSNFTLKIRSTKLEDSAMYFCASSIQGDYGYTFGSGTRLTVV.

The chain links TRBV4-1 to TRBJ2-1; D might be TRBD1 (6 bases). Germline loops: CDR1 MGHRA, CDR2 YSYEKL. Trimming removed 1 base from V and 9 bases from J, with 19 bases in between. This CDR3 has 16 amino acids. The CDR3 region is CASSQAGQRKGGEQFF. DNA for the CDR3: TGCGCCAGCAGCCAAGCGGGCCAGCGAAAAGGGGGTGAGCAGTTCTTC.

The CDR3 sequence: CASSYDGRSNSPLHF. DNA of the CDR3: TGTGCCAGCAGTTACGACGGCAGGAGTAATTCACCCCTCCACTTT. This chain links TRBV6-5 with TRBJ1-6; D is unclear. Germline V lookup: CDR1 MNHEY, CDR2 SVGAGI. CDR3 size: 15 residues. Deletions cut 2 bases from V and 6 bases from J, with 11 bases between.

This clonotype was observed a few times. This chain uses TRBV5-1 with TRBJ2-7; D not certain. This CDR3 has 16 residues. Germline CDR1 and CDR2: SGHRS and YFSETQ. V gave up 0 bases and J gave up 0 bases, with 13 bases separating them. The CDR3 sequence: CASSLASGTSSYEQYF. Here the CDR3 DNA reads TGCGCCAGCAGCTTGGCCTCAGGAACGAGCTCCTACGAGCAGTACTTC.

V usage is TRBV14 and J usage is TRBJ1-3; D remains ambiguous. Trimming left V 3 bases short and J 4 bases short, with 4 bases between. This CDR3 has 12 residues. CDR1 and CDR2 from the germline V gene are SGHDN and FVKESK. The DNA for the CDR3 is TGTGCCAGCAGCCACTCCGGAAACACCATATATTTT. It yields the protein CASSHSGNTIYF.

This clonotype showed up just a few times. This chain joins TRBV15 and TRBJ2-7; tentatively, D is TRBD1 or TRBD2 (7 bases each). The CDR3 sequence is 17 residues long. The V end lost 0 bases, the J end lost 4 bases, and 19 bases lay between the germline ends. Germline CDR1 and CDR2: LNHNV and YYDKDF (reference sequence). The CDR3 DNA reads TGTGCCACCAGCAGAGAGCAGGGGGGGACTGCTGGTTACGAGCAGTACTTC. This codes for CATSREQGGTAGYEQYF.

This clonotype was seen a few times. This chain uses TRBV5-1 with TRBJ1-5; weak D call: TRBD1 (6 bases). The V end lost 4 bases, the J end lost 3 bases, and 11 bases lay between the germline ends. The germline V gene has CDR1 SGHRS and CDR2 YFSETQ. The CDR3 length is 14 residues. In DNA form, the CDR3 reads TGCGCCAGCAGCCCTACAGGGACCAATCAGCCCCAGCATTTT. Amino acids: CASSPTGTNQPQHF.

This sequence joins TRBV18 and TRBJ2-5, with D possibly TRBD1 on 6 matching bases. Trimming took 1 base from V and 6 from J, leaving 18 bases between them. CDR3 length equals 16 residues. Looked up from germline, CDR1 is KGHSH and CDR2 is LQKENI. The CDR3 DNA sequence: TGTGCCAGCTCACCACTGGCACAGGGAGACGCGAAGACCCAGTACTTC. Translating it yields CASSPLAQGDAKTQYF. Filled out from reference TRBV18 and TRBJ2-5, the complete variable domain reads NAGVMQNPRHLVRRRGQEARLRCSPMKGHSHVYWYRQLPEEGLKFMVYLQKENIIDESGMPKERFSAEFPKEGPSILRIQQVVRGDSAAYFCASSPLAQGDAKTQYFGPGTRLLVL.

The genes are TRBV2 and TRBJ2-2; D is uncertain. V lost 8 bases and J 5 bases, leaving 9 bases between the germline ends. The CDR3 has 12 amino acids. Germline assignment: CDR1 SNHLY and CDR2 FYNNEI. The CDR3 coding sequence is TGTGCCAGCGGGCTGTCGACCGGGGAGCTGTTTTTT. It specifies CASGLSTGELFF. The complete variable domain, with remaining parts taken from reference TRBV2 and TRBJ2-2, reads EPEVTQTPSHQVTQMGQEVILRCVPISNHLYFYWYRQILGQKVEFLVSFYNNEISEKSEIFDDQFSVERPDGSNFTLKIRSTKLEDSAMYFCASGLSTGELFFGEGSRLTVL.

This clonotype has just a few counts. This chain joins TRBV5-1 and TRBJ2-3; tentative D call: TRBD2 (5 bases). CDR1 and CDR2 from the germline V gene are SGHRS and YFSETQ. The CDR3 loop spans 15 amino acids. Trimming left V 6 bases short and J 3 bases short, with 17 bases between. For the CDR3, the DNA is TGCGCCAGCAAGTCCGGGGTGGGGTTTACAGATACGCAGTATTTT. Translating it yields CASKSGVGFTDTQYF.

The rearrangement links TRBV6-1 to TRBJ2-1; 9 bases fit TRBD1. J was trimmed by 7 bases and V by 6 bases; bases with no gene match: 4. Germline-derived CDR1 and CDR2 are MNHNS and SASEGT. CDR3 size: 13 residues. The CDR3 region has the DNA TGTGCCAGCAGACAGGGGGCAGTTAATGAGCAGTTCTTC. Its translation: CASRQGAVNEQFF.

This chain connects TRBV5-1 to TRBJ1-1, with D possibly TRBD1 on 5 matching bases. Trimming cost V 3 bases and J 0 bases, with 24 bases left between them. This CDR3 region has 19 residues. The germline V gene encodes CDR1 SGHRS and CDR2 YFSETQ. CDR3 in DNA: TGCGCCAGCAGCTCGGCGGGGGAGGGCGCGCGGCCGGTGAACACTGAAGCTTTCTTT. Translated: CASSSAGEGARPVNTEAFF.

This clonotype came up many times. V gene TRBV5-1 combines with J gene TRBJ2-5; D gene ambiguous. The V end lost 0 bases, the J end lost 1 base, and 4 bases lay between the germline ends. The CDR3 runs to 13 residues. Per the germline V gene, CDR1 is SGHRS and CDR2 is YFSETQ. CDR3 sequence reads: CASSLGTQETQYF. The CDR3 region has the DNA TGCGCCAGCAGCTTGGGGACCCAAGAGACCCAGTACTTC.